The rows below give T cell receptor beta chains drawn from one sample of a study of T cells in Graves' hyperthyroidism and ophthalmopathy. One entry per CDR3 protein results from TCRdb running MiXCR on the multiplex PCR reads. Among roughly 360,000 distinct CDR3 sequences, about 13% were seen once, and the ten largest hold more than 20%. The source material was blood. These receptors were taken from a man aged 25 to 40 with Graves' hyperthyroidism that later progressed to Graves' ophthalmopathy. Both conserved end residues are part of each CDR3. Fields, in order: D gene, V gene, clone size, J gene, CDR3 length, CDR3 protein, CDR3 DNA. D genes are given only for firm matches. Some rows mark clone size as missing; the rest say once, few, many or name a class of expanded clone.

NA,TRBV5-1,NA,TRBJ1-6,14,CASSSGSGETPLHF,TGCGCCAGCAGCTCCGGGAGTGGGGAAACACCCCTCCACTTT
NA,TRBV4-1,NA,TRBJ2-7,15,CASSLRSGRGYEQYF,TGCGCCAGCAGCCTCCGTTCGGGACGGGGTTACGAGCAGTACTTC
NA,TRBV18,many,TRBJ2-5,14,CASSQSQSQETQYF,TGTGCCAGCTCACAGTCACAGAGCCAAGAGACCCAGTACTTC
NA,TRBV5-1,NA,TRBJ2-3,15,CASSGTPPGTDTQYF,TGCGCCAGCAGCGGGACCCCTCCGGGCACAGATACGCAGTATTTT
NA,TRBV6-1,many,TRBJ2-2,15,CASSELGSHTGELFF,TGTGCCAGCAGTGAATTAGGATCTCACACCGGGGAGCTGTTTTTT
TRBD2,TRBV6-6,many,TRBJ2-3,17,CASSYFTGTTPSGTQYF,TGTGCCAGCAGTTACTTCACCGGGACTACCCCTTCTGGTACGCAGTATTTT
NA,TRBV20-1,few,TRBJ2-3,13,CSAREPLRQAQYF,TGCAGTGCTAGAGAACCCTTGAGGCAAGCGCAGTATTTT
TRBD1,TRBV20-1,many,TRBJ2-3,15,CSARGTGASTDTQYF,TGCAGTGCTAGGGGGACAGGCGCTAGCACAGATACGCAGTATTTT
NA,TRBV28,many,TRBJ2-2,14,CASSSGGNTGELFF,TGTGCCAGCAGTTCAGGAGGGAACACCGGGGAGCTGTTTTTT
NA,TRBV2,NA,TRBJ2-7,14,CASSSRGQGYEQYF,TGTGCCAGCAGTTCCCGGGGTCAGGGCTACGAGCAGTACTTC
NA,TRBV7-9,few,TRBJ1-2,12,CASSRERYGYTF,TGTGCCAGCAGCCGGGAGAGATATGGCTACACCTTC
NA,TRBV3-1,NA,TRBJ1-4,14,CASSTWTANEKLFF,TGTGCCAGCAGCACCTGGACAGCTAATGAAAAACTGTTTTTT
TRBD1,TRBV20-1,few,TRBJ1-1,15,CSARDGGRGQVEAFF,TGCAGTGCTAGAGATGGGGGCAGGGGGCAGGTTGAAGCTTTCTTT
NA,TRBV7-9,few,TRBJ2-2,12,CASTGRDGELFF,TGTGCCAGCACCGGGCGGGACGGGGAGCTGTTTTTT
NA,TRBV3-1,NA,TRBJ2-7,16,CASSQSRDSPSYEQYF,TGTGCCAGCAGCCAATCCCGGGACTCCCCCTCCTACGAGCAGTACTTC
NA,TRBV18,NA,TRBJ2-5,13,CGSSPPGPETQYF,TGTGGCAGCTCACCCCCCGGGCCGGAGACCCAGTACTTC
NA,TRBV10-3,many,TRBJ2-5,15,CAIWDGERPRWTQYF,TGTGCCATTTGGGACGGCGAAAGGCCTCGTTGGACCCAGTACTTC
TRBD1,TRBV12-3/TRBV12-4,many,TRBJ1-4,15,CASSLAGTGNEKLFF,TGTGCCAGCAGTTTAGCCGGGACAGGGAACGAAAAACTGTTTTTT
NA,TRBV6-1,few,TRBJ2-5,15,CASSMARVPQETQYF,TGTGCCAGCAGTATGGCCAGGGTTCCACAAGAGACCCAGTACTTC
NA,TRBV7-8,many,TRBJ2-7,11,CASSPLTEQYF,TGTGCCAGCAGCCCCTTAACGGAGCAGTACTTC
NA,TRBV29-1,few,TRBJ1-1,15,CSVGTRLGAVPEAFF,TGCAGCGTGGGGACCAGGCTGGGGGCCGTCCCTGAAGCTTTCTTT
NA,TRBV5-6,few,TRBJ2-1,18,CASSSPFKDSSSYNEQFF,TGTGCCAGCAGCTCCCCGTTTAAGGACTCTAGCTCCTACAATGAGCAGTTCTTC
NA,TRBV20-1,once,TRBJ1-5,13,CSASWQGGQPQHF,TGCAGTGCTAGTTGGCAGGGAGGTCAGCCCCAGCATTTT
NA,TRBV20-1,many,TRBJ2-7,15,CSAREWQGSTYEQYF,TGCAGTGCTAGAGAGTGGCAGGGATCCACCTACGAGCAGTACTTC
NA,TRBV11-3,many,TRBJ1-2,15,CASSFSLNPGYGYTF,TGTGCCAGCAGCTTTAGTCTCAACCCGGGGTATGGCTACACCTTC
TRBD2,TRBV7-2,NA,TRBJ2-2,16,CASSLIAGGNTGELFF,TGTGCCAGCAGCTTAATAGCGGGGGGCAACACCGGGGAGCTGTTTTTT
TRBD1,TRBV7-3,few,TRBJ1-2,19,CASSLIVRDRAGFNYGYTF,TGTGCCAGCAGCTTAATCGTCCGGGACAGGGCCGGATTTAACTATGGCTACACCTTC
NA,TRBV18,few,TRBJ1-1,13,CASSLLGRTEAFF,TGTGCCAGCTCACTCTTGGGGCGAACTGAAGCTTTCTTT
TRBD1,TRBV7-9,NA,TRBJ1-1,16,CASSLRGGTGETEAFF,TGTGCCAGCAGCCTCCGGGGGGGGACAGGGGAGACTGAAGCTTTCTTT
NA,TRBV28,many,TRBJ1-6,15,CASSLLREGNSPLHF,TGTGCCAGCAGTTTATTGCGGGAAGGTAATTCACCCCTCCACTTT
TRBD2,TRBV9,few,TRBJ2-7,14,CASSVAGGPGEQYF,TGTGCCAGCAGCGTAGCGGGGGGGCCTGGGGAGCAGTACTTC
TRBD2,TRBV5-1,few,TRBJ2-7,15,CASSPRLAGGYEQYF,TGCGCCAGCAGCCCAAGACTAGCGGGGGGATACGAGCAGTACTTC
NA,TRBV30,NA,TRBJ1-5,15,CAWSALRQRNQPQHF,TGTGCCTGGAGTGCCTTAAGACAGCGCAATCAGCCCCAGCATTTT
TRBD2,TRBV7-9,few,TRBJ2-3,18,CASSPRLLAGADTDTQYF,TGTGCCAGCAGTCCCCGCCTACTAGCGGGGGCCGACACAGATACGCAGTATTTT
NA,TRBV30,few,TRBJ1-2,14,CASNYRASNYGYTF,TGTGCCTCAAACTACAGGGCCAGTAACTATGGCTACACCTTC
NA,TRBV5-5,many,TRBJ2-3,16,CASSWGYSVSADTQYF,TGTGCCAGCAGCTGGGGGTACAGCGTGTCGGCAGATACGCAGTATTTT
NA,TRBV11-2,NA,TRBJ2-7,17,CASSPIGTSPIPYEQYF,TGCGCCAGCAGCCCGATTGGCACTAGCCCCATTCCCTACGAGCAGTACTTC
NA,TRBV5-5,many,TRBJ1-1,14,CASSLKGGAAEAFF,TGTGCCAGCAGCTTGAAGGGGGGTGCCGCTGAAGCTTTCTTT
NA,TRBV12-3/TRBV12-4,many,TRBJ1-1,14,CASTLTVKNTEAFF,TGTGCCAGCACCCTGACAGTTAAGAACACTGAAGCTTTCTTT
NA,TRBV9,NA,TRBJ1-3,16,CASSPSLDGSGNTIYF,TGTGCCAGCAGCCCGAGCTTAGACGGCTCTGGAAACACCATATATTTT
NA,TRBV3-1,many,TRBJ2-7,14,CASSQVHRSYEQYF,TGTGCCAGCAGCCAAGTTCACAGGTCCTACGAGCAGTACTTC
NA,TRBV6-1,many,TRBJ1-5,14,CATSQTAGNQPQHF,TGTGCCACCTCACAGACGGCGGGCAATCAGCCCCAGCATTTT
NA,TRBV3-1,NA,TRBJ2-1,13,CASSPNRYNEEFF,TGTGCCAGCAGCCCCAACAGATACAATGAGGAGTTCTTC
TRBD1,TRBV19,NA,TRBJ1-1,15,CATFSGQGVFSEAFF,TGTGCCACCTTCAGCGGACAGGGAGTATTCTCTGAAGCTTTCTTT
NA,TRBV27,many,TRBJ2-5,14,CASRVSGLRETQYF,TGTGCCAGCAGAGTCTCGGGACTGAGAGAGACCCAGTACTTC
TRBD2,TRBV20-1,many,TRBJ2-7,15,CSAPTGLAGGYEQYF,TGCAGTGCCCCGACTGGACTAGCGGGGGGGTACGAGCAGTACTTC
NA,TRBV5-1,NA,TRBJ2-2,13,CASSSVRTGELFF,TGCGCCAGCAGCTCCGTTAGGACCGGGGAGCTGTTTTTT
NA,TRBV11-2,many,TRBJ2-4,15,CASSPRTIRGNIQYF,TGTGCCAGCAGCCCACGGACGATAAGGGGAAACATTCAGTACTTC
TRBD1,TRBV2,many,TRBJ1-2,14,CASSERQGAYGYTF,TGTGCCAGCAGCGAAAGACAGGGGGCTTATGGCTACACCTTC
NA,TRBV11-2,many,TRBJ2-1,15,CASSITHRAYNEQFF,TGTGCCAGCAGCATTACCCACAGGGCCTACAATGAGCAGTTCTTC
NA,TRBV28,many,TRBJ2-7,12,CASRAYSYEQYF,TGTGCCAGCAGGGCGTACTCCTACGAGCAGTACTTC
TRBD1,TRBV11-2,few,TRBJ1-1,16,CASSLGPGGWNTEAFF,TGTGCCAGCAGCTTAGGGCCAGGGGGATGGAACACTGAAGCTTTCTTT
NA,TRBV28,many,TRBJ1-6,14,CASSLGPGYSPLHF,TGTGCCAGCAGTTTAGGTCCAGGGTATTCACCCCTCCACTTT
NA,TRBV20-1,few,TRBJ1-3,15,CSASMSGVPGNTIYF,TGCAGTGCTAGTATGTCAGGGGTACCAGGAAACACCATATATTTT
NA,TRBV18,NA,TRBJ2-5,17,CASSPPGAADVQETQYF,TGTGCCAGCTCACCACCGGGGGCAGCTGATGTACAAGAGACCCAGTACTTC
TRBD1,TRBV4-1,NA,TRBJ1-2,15,CASSQAGQGALGYTF,TGCGCCAGCAGCCAAGCTGGACAGGGGGCGCTTGGCTACACCTTC
NA,TRBV19,NA,TRBJ2-7,15,CASSGSDPTFYEQYF,TGTGCCAGTAGTGGTAGCGACCCTACTTTCTACGAGCAGTACTTC